The 9 T cell receptor beta chains below were found in one sample sequenced in a study of T cells after posttransplantation cyclophosphamide. Measured with immunoSEQ multiplex PCR; TCRdb has only the in-frame clones, and not every one. This table has over 20,000 clones, approximately 83% appearing once. Controls had myeloablative marrow grafts with methotrexate and calcineurin inhibitor, sampled at 1 year. Sequencing was performed on PBMCs, taken 362 days after allogeneic stem cell transplant with calcineurin inhibitor and methotrexate. The origin of the receptors is a female patient between 30 and 39 years old who received an allogeneic stem cell transplant from an unrelated donor, was CMV-positive, and had acute and chronic GVHD. Some T cells may be supplied by the graft donor.

The V call is TRBV7-3, the J call TRBJ2-5, with D perhaps TRBD1 (6 bases). Germline values: CDR1 SGHTA, CDR2 FQGTGA. V lost 2 bases, J lost 2 bases, and 12 bases lay in between. The CDR3 sequence is 15 residues long. The CDR3 region has the DNA TGTGCCAGCAGCTTAGGAGGACAGAGTCAAGAGACCCAGTACTTC. Amino acids: CASSLGGQSQETQYF.

CDR3 region: CASSEIRQGLIGYTF. In nucleotides, the CDR3 is TGTGCCAGCAGCGAGATAAGACAGGGCCTAATAGGCTACACCTTC. The chain employs TRBV2 and TRBJ1-2; the match to TRBD1 covers 7 bases. The CDR3 length is 15 residues. In germline, CDR1 is SNHLY, CDR2 FYNNEI. Trimming at V came to 6 bases and at J to 8 bases, leaving 15 bases not matched to a gene.

The J gene is TRBJ2-3, the V gene TRBV5-6; D not resolved. CDR3 length equals 13 residues. V lost 6 bases to trimming and J lost 2 bases, with 10 bases between them. Germline V CDR1 and CDR2: SGHDT, YYEEEE. CDR3 loop: CASTYSSTDTQYF. In DNA, the CDR3 is TGTGCCAGCACCTACAGCTCCACAGATACGCAGTATTTT. The full variable domain, completed using reference TRBV5-6 and TRBJ2-3, is DAGVTQSPTHLIKTRGQQVTLRCSPKSGHDTVSWYQQALGQGPQFIFQYYEEEERQRGNFPDRFSGHQFPNYSSELNVNALLLGDSALYLCASTYSSTDTQYFGPGTRLTVL.

The chain combines TRBV7-9 with TRBJ1-4; the match to TRBD1 covers 8 bases. The ends lost 6 bases at V and 8 bases at J; junction bases unmatched: 8. The CDR3 consists of 14 residues. Germline V gives CDR1 SEHNR, CDR2 FQNEAQ (reference sequence). Written as DNA, the CDR3 is TGTGCCAGCAGACGTCCAGGGGGCCGGGAAAAACTGTTTTTT. This sequence encodes CASRRPGGREKLFF.

The V gene is TRBV11-1, the J gene TRBJ2-3; the D gene is possibly TRBD2 (6 bases). V lost 6 bases and J 0 bases, leaving 10 bases between the germline ends. The CDR3 consists of 14 residues. Germline V gives CDR1 SGHAT, CDR2 FQDESV (reference sequence). The CDR3: CASSPLASTDTQYF. In nucleotides, the CDR3 is TGTGCCAGCAGTCCTCTAGCGAGCACAGATACGCAGTATTTT.

As regards this clone: A junction boundary mismatches the germline segment, possibly from a read error. The chain carries TRBV2 and TRBJ2-3, with 7 bases lining up with TRBD2. The CDR3 extends over 11 amino acids. Germline V gives CDR1 SNHLY, CDR2 FYNNEI. CDR3 coding DNA: TGTGCCAGCAGGGCGGGGACTACGGAGTATTTT. Its protein is CASRAGTTEYF.

The J gene is TRBJ2-1, the V gene TRBV30; D perhaps matches TRBD2 (5 bases). V was clipped by 2 bases and J by 4 bases, with 15 bases between them. Germline CDR1 GTSNPN, CDR2 SVGIG (reference sequence). CDR3 size: 15 residues. CDR3 DNA sequence: TGTGCCTGGAGTAAGGAACGGGAATGGTACAATGAGCAGTTCTTC. This translates into CAWSKEREWYNEQFF.

This clone was seen a single time. The chain links TRBV7-2 to TRBJ1-5; D is perhaps TRBD1 (5 bases). The CDR3 contains 16 residues. Trimming pared 3 bases from V and 2 bases from J, leaving 14 bases between. Per germline, CDR1 SGHTA and CDR2 FQGNSA. The CDR3 loop reads CASSLEGDRRNQPQHF. The CDR3 nucleotides are TGTGCCAGCAGCTTGGAGGGCGACAGACGCAATCAGCCCCAGCATTTT.

The J gene is TRBJ2-7, the V gene TRBV7-2, with D hard to call. The CDR3 loop spans 15 amino acids. Deletions cut 1 base from V and 1 base from J, with 11 bases between. Germline V gene sequence: CDR1 SGHTA, CDR2 FQGNSA. The CDR3 sequence is CASSLGGIVSYEQYF. Written as DNA, the CDR3 is TGTGCCAGCAGCTTAGGAGGTATCGTATCCTACGAGCAGTACTTC.